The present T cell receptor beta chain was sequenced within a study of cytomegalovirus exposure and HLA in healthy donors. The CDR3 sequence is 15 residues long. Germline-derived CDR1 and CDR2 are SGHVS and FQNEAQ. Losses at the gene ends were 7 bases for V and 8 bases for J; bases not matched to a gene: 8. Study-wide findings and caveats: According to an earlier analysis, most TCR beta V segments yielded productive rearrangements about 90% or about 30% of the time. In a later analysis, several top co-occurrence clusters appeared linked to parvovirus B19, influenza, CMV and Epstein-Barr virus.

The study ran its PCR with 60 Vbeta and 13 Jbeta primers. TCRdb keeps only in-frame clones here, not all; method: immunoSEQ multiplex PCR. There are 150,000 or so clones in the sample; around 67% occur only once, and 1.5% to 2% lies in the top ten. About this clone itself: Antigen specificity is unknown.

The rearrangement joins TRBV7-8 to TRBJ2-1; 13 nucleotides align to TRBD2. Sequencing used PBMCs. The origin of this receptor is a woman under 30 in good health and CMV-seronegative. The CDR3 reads CASIKLAGGVDEQFF. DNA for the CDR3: TGTGCCAGCATCAAACTAGCGGGGGGGGTCGATGAGCAGTTCTTC.